Listed here are 2 T cell receptor beta chains from one sample, sequenced in a study of shared clonotypes between healthy human individuals. Measured with immunoSEQ multiplex PCR; TCRdb has only the in-frame clones, and not every one. The sample records some 2.3 million clones, over 90% being singletons. Sequencing was carried out using naive CD4+ T cells from PBMCs. The subset: CD45RA+ positively selected. These receptors all come from a man younger than 35 in good health. Some clones in this sample may be carry-over from other donors' samples.

V usage is TRBV20-1 and J usage is TRBJ1-2; D gene unclear. This CDR3 has 10 residues. V was cut by 0 bases and J by 12 bases, with 8 bases left in between. Germline CDR1 reads DFQATT; CDR2 reads SNEGSKA (reference sequence). CDR3 residues: CSARDKENTF. The DNA of the CDR3 is TGCAGTGCTAGAGATAAAGAGAACACCTTC.

The chain is built from TRBV28 and TRBJ1-2; D call uncertain. Germline lookup yields CDR1 MDHEN and CDR2 SYDVKM. The CDR3 has 10 residues. With 10 bases removed from V and 2 bases from J, the gap between germline ends came to 5 bases. The CDR3 spells CATLNYGYTF. DNA of the CDR3: TGTGCCACCTTAAACTATGGCTACACCTTC.